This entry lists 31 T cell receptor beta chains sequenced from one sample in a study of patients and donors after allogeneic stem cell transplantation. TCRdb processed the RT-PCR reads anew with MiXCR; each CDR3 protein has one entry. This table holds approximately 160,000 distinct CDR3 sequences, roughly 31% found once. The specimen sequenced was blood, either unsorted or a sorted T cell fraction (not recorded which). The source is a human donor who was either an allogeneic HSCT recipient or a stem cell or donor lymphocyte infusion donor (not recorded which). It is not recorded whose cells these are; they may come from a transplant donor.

CDR3 protein: CASSPADYEQYF. CDR3 DNA sequence: TGTGCCAGCTCACCGGCGGACTACGAGCAGTACTTC. The V call is TRBV18, the J call TRBJ2-7; no clear D gene. The CDR3 has 12 amino acids. V gave up 3 bases and J gave up 3 bases, with 6 bases separating them. The V gene's germline CDR1 is KGHSH and CDR2 LQKENI.

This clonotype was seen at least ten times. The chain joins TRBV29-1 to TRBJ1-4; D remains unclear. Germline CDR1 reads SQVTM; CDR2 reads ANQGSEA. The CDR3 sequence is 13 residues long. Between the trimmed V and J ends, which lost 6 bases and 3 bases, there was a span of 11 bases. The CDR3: CSVSTASNEKLFF. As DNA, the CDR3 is TGCAGCGTATCAACAGCGTCTAATGAAAAACTGTTTTTT.

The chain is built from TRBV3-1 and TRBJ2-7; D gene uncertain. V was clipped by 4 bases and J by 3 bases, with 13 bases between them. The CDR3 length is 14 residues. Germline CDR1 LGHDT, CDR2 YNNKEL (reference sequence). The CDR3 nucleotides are TGTGCCAGCAGCCGAAGGCTAAAGGGCTACGAGCAGTACTTC. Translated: CASSRRLKGYEQYF.

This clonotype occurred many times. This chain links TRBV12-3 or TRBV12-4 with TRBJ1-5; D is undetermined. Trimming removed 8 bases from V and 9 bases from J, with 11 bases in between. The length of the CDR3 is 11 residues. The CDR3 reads CASGTIGPQHF. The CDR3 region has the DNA TGTGCCAGCGGAACTATCGGGCCCCAGCATTTT.

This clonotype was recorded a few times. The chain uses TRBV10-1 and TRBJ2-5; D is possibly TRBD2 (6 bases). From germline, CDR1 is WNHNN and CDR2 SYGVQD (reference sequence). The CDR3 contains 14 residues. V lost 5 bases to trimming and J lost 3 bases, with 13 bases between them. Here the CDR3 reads CASSTGGAEETQYF. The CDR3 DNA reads TGCGCCAGCAGTACGGGCGGGGCGGAAGAGACCCAGTACTTC.

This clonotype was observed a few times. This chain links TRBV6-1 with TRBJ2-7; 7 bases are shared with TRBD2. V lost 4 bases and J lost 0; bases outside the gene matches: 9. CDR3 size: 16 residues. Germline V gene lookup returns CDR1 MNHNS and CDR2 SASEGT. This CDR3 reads CASSGWTSSSSYEQYF. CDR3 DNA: TGTGCCAGCAGTGGTTGGACTAGTTCAAGCTCCTACGAGCAGTACTTC.

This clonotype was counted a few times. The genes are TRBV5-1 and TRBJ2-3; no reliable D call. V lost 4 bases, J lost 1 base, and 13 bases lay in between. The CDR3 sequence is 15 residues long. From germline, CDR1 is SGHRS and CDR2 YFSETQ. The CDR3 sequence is CASSGPDPRTDTQYF. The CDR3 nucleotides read TGCGCCAGCAGCGGTCCGGATCCTCGCACAGATACGCAGTATTTT.

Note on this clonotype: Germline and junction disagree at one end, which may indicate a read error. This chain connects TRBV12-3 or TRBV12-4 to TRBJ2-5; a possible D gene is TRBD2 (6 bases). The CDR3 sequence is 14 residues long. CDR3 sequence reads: CASSIAAYQETQYF. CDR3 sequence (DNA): TGTGCCAGCAGTATAGCGGCGTACCAAGAGACCCAGTACTTC.

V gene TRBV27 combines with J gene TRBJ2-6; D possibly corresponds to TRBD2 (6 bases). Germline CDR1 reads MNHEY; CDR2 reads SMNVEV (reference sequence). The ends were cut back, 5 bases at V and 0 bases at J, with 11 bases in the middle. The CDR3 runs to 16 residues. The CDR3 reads CASSPGTFSGANVLTF. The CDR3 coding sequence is TGTGCCAGCAGTCCCGGGACTTTCTCTGGGGCCAACGTCCTGACTTTC.

The CDR3 reads CASSQDEGDVYGYTF. DNA for the CDR3: TGTGCCAGCAGCCAAGACGAGGGCGACGTCTATGGCTACACCTTC. The rearrangement joins TRBV4-2 to TRBJ1-2; no clear D. The CDR3 consists of 15 residues. Germline-derived CDR1 and CDR2 are LGHNA and YNFKEQ. Between the trimmed V and J ends, which lost 0 bases and 4 bases, there was a span of 12 bases.

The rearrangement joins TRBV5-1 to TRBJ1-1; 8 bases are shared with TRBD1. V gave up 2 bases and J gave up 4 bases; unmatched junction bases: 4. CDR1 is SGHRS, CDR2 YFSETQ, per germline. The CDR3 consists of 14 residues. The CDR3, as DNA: TGCGCCAGCAGCTTCAGGACAGGGAGCACTGAAGCTTTCTTT. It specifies CASSFRTGSTEAFF.

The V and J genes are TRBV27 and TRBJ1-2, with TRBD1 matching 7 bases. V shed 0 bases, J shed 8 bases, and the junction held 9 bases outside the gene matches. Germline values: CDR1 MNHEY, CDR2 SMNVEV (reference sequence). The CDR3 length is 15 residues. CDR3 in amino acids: CASSLSIEGALGYTF. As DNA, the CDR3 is TGTGCCAGCAGTTTATCAATAGAGGGGGCGCTGGGCTACACCTTC.

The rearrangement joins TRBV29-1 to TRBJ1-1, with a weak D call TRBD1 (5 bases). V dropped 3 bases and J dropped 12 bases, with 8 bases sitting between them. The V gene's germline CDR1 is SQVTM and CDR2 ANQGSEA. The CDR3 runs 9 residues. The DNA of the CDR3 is TGCAGCGTTGATACGGACACTTTCTTT. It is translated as CSVDTDTFF.

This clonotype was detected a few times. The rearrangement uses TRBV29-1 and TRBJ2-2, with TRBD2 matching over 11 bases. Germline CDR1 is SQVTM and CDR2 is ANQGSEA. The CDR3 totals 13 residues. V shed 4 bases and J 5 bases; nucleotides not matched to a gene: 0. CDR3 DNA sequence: TGCAGCGTTGGACTAGCGGGAACCGGGGAGCTGTTTTTT. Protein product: CSVGLAGTGELFF.

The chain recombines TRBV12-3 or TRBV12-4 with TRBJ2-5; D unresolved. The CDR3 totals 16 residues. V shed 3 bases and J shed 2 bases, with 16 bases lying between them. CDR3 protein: CASSFPLRNIQETQYF. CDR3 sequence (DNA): TGTGCCAGCAGTTTTCCCTTACGCAATATACAAGAGACCCAGTACTTC.

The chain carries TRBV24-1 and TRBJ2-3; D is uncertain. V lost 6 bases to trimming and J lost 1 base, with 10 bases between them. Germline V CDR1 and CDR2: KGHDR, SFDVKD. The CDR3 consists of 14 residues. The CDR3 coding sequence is TGTGCCACCAGTCACTGGCTCGGCACAGATACGCAGTATTTT. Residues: CATSHWLGTDTQYF.

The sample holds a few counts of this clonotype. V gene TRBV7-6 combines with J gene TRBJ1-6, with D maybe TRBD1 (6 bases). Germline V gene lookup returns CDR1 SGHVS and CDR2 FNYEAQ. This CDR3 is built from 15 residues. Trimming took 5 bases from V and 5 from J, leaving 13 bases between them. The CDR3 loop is CASSPRDTNNSPLHF. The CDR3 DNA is TGTGCCAGCAGCCCCCGGGACACCAATAATTCACCCCTCCACTTT.

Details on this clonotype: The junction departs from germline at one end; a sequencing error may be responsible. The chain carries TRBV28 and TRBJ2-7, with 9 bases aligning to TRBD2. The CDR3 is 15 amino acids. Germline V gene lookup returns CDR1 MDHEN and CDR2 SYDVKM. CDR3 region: CASSLPGVAGEKHYF. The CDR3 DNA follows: TGTGCCAGCAGTCTACCCGGGGTAGCGGGAGAGAAGCACTACTTC.

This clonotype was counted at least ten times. CDR3 nucleotide sequence: TGTGCCAGCCCCCGGAAGGGAGACACTGAAGCTTTCTTT. This codes for CASPRKGDTEAFF. This rearrangement joins TRBV12-3 or TRBV12-4 to TRBJ1-1; D unresolved. Between the trimmed V and J ends, which lost 8 bases and 3 bases, there was a span of 13 bases. This CDR3 comprises 13 residues.

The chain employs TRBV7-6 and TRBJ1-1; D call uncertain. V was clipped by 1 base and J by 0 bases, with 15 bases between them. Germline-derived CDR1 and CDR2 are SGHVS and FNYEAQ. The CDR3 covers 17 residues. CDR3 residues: CASSLVLRHRMNTEAFF. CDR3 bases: TGTGCCAGCAGCTTAGTCTTACGCCATCGTATGAACACTGAAGCTTTCTTT.

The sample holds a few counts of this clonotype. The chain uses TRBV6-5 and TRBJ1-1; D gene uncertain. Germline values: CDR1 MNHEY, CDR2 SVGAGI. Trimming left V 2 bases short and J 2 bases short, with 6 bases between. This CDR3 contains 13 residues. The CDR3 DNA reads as TGTGCCAGCAGTTACGAGGGAAACACTGAAGCTTTCTTT. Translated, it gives CASSYEGNTEAFF.

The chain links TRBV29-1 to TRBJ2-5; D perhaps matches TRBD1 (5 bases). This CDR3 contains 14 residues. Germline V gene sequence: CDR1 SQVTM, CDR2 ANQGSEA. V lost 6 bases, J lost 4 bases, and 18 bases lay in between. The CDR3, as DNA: TGCAGCGTGCATCCCCCAGGGTCGATAGAGACCCAGTACTTC. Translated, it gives CSVHPPGSIETQYF.

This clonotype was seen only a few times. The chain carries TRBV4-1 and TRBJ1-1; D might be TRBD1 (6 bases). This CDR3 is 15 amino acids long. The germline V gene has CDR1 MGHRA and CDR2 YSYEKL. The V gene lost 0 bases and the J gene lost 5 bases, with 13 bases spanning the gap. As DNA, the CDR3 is TGCGCCAGCAGCCAAGACGGGGGGGCCGGGACTGAAGCTTTCTTT. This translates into CASSQDGGAGTEAFF.

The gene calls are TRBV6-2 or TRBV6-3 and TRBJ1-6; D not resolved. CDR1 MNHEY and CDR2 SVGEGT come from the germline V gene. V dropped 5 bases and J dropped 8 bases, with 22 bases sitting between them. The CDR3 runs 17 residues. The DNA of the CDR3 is TGTGCCAGCAGTCTCATCTCGGGAGTTCCATTCCATTCACCCCTCCACTTT. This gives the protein CASSLISGVPFHSPLHF.

This chain's CDR3 is CASSFGPRTIDTQYF. CDR3 nucleotide sequence: TGCGCCAGCAGCTTTGGCCCGAGGACCATAGATACGCAGTATTTT. The rearrangement links TRBV5-1 to TRBJ2-3; D is ambiguous. V lost 2 bases, J lost 5 bases, and 15 bases lay in between. The CDR3 length is 15 residues. The germline V gene encodes CDR1 SGHRS and CDR2 YFSETQ.

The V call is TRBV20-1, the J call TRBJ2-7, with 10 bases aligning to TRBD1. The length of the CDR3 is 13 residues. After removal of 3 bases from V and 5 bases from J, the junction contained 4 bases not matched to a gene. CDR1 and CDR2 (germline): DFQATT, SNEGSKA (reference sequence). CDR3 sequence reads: CSASGDRGDEQYF. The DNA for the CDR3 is TGCAGTGCTAGTGGGGACAGGGGCGACGAGCAGTACTTC.

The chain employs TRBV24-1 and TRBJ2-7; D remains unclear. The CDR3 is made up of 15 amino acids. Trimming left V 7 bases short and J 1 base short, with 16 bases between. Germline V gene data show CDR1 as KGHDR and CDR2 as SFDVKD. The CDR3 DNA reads TGTGCCACCAGAACCCCGCGGAGCCCTTCCTACGAGCAGTACTTC. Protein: CATRTPRSPSYEQYF.

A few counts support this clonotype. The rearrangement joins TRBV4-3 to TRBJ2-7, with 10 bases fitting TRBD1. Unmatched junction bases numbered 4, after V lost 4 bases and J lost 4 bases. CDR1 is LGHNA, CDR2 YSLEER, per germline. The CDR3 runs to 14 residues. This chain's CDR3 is CASSRWGQGYEQYF. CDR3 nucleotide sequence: TGCGCCAGCAGCCGCTGGGGACAGGGGTACGAGCAGTACTTC.

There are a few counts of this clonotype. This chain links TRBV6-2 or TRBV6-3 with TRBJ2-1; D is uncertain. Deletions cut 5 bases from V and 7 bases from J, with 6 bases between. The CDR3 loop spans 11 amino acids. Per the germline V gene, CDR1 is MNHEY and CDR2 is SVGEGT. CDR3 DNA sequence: TGTGCCAGCAGTCAAAAAAATGAGCAGTTCTTC. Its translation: CASSQKNEQFF.

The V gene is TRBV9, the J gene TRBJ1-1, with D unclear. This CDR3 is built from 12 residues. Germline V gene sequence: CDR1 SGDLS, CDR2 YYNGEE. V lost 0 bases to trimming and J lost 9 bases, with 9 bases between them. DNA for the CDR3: TGTGCCAGCAGCGTAGTAGGTAAACAAGCTTTCTTT. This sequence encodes CASSVVGKQAFF.

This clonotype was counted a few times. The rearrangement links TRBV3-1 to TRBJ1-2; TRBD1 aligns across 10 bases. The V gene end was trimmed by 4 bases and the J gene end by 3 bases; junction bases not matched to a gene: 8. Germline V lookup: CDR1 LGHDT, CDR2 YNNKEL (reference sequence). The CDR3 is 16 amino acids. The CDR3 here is CASSPLGDRGYYGYTF. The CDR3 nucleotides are TGTGCCAGCAGCCCGCTTGGGGACAGGGGATACTATGGCTACACCTTC.